This TCR beta chain was identified during a study of graft-versus-host responses after intestinal transplantation. Study details: Every one of the recipients received anti-thymocyte globulin induction and afterwards took tacrolimus and steroids for 3 to 4 years.

CDR1 and CDR2 (germline): SGHRS, YFSETQ. V lost 4 bases to trimming and J lost 0 bases; unmatched junction nucleotides: 7. The CDR3 extends over 17 amino acids. Using immunoSEQ multiplex PCR, the repertoire was profiled, and TCRdb retains in-frame clones only, with some absent. The table lists around 95,000 clones, approximately 84% of them singletons. With regard to this clone: The antigen is not known.

Study-wide findings and caveats: Detection of GvH clones occurred in recipient marrow, and some had their first appearance in ileum or blood.

The chain couples TRBV5-1 to TRBJ2-6; 7 bases line up with TRBD1. This specimen consisted of unstimulated CD4+ T cells sorted from spleen or lymph node cells, obtained before transplant. The clonotype comes from a human donor who was the organ donor for an intestinal transplant. The chain's CDR3 is CASSTQTGNSGANVLTF. The CDR3, as DNA: TGCGCCAGCAGCACCCAGACAGGGAACTCTGGGGCCAACGTCCTGACTTTC.